The rows below give T cell receptor beta chains drawn from one sample of a study of beta chain features in type 1 diabetes. Profiled with immunoSEQ multiplex PCR; TCRdb holds only in-frame clones, not every one. The table records over 300,000 clones, about a tenth of them present only once. The sequencing sample was made of central memory CD4+ T cells from blood. These TCRs come from a young man with type 1 diabetes. Each CDR3 is given with its conserved first and last residue. The D gene is left open where the match is weak. Some rows have no size entry. The others give once, few or many, or a class for an expanded clone.

TGTGCCAGCAGCCTCAGACAGGGACGATCACCCCTCCACTTT,CASSLRQGRSPLHF,TRBV28,.,TRBJ1-6,TRBD1
TGCGCCAGCTCCCGGACTAGCCAGGACAATGAGCAGTTCTTC,CASSRTSQDNEQFF,TRBV5-1,few,TRBJ2-1,TRBD2
TGTGCCAGCAGTTTATCGCAGGGGGGGGAGACCCAGTACTTC,CASSLSQGGETQYF,TRBV27,few,TRBJ2-5,.
TGTGCCAGCAGTCAACAGACTAGCACAGATACGCAGTATTTT,CASSQQTSTDTQYF,TRBV2,.,TRBJ2-3,.
TGCGCCAGCGAACCCGGGAACCCGAACACCGGGGAGCTGTTTTTT,CASEPGNPNTGELFF,TRBV5-1,.,TRBJ2-2,.
TGTGCCAGCAGTGAAGACACGAATCAGCCCCAGCATTTT,CASSEDTNQPQHF,TRBV2,.,TRBJ1-5,.
TGCGCCAGCAGACAGGCCCCTAGCTCCTACGAGCAGTACTTC,CASRQAPSSYEQYF,TRBV5-1,few,TRBJ2-7,.
TGTGCCAGCAGCCTACAGGGCTCGGTTTGGGACGAGCAGTACTTC,CASSLQGSVWDEQYF,TRBV6-1,few,TRBJ2-7,.
TGTGCCAGCAGCTCCCCACTTAGCGGGGGGGCCGACGATACGCAGTATTTT,CASSSPLSGGADDTQYF,TRBV7-2,.,TRBJ2-3,TRBD2
TGTGCCAGCAGTCTCCCTAGGACGGGTGTCGGCGGCTACACCTTC,CASSLPRTGVGGYTF,TRBV28,.,TRBJ1-2,.
TGTGCCAGTAGTATCCCACCGGGCCAGGATGGCTACACCTTC,CASSIPPGQDGYTF,TRBV19,.,TRBJ1-2,.
TGCAGCGCCCGACAGGGGGCGCTTGATGGCTACACCTTC,CSARQGALDGYTF,TRBV29-1,.,TRBJ1-2,TRBD1
TGTGCCAGCAGCTTAGTAGGGAGCGGGAACAATGAGCAGTTCTTC,CASSLVGSGNNEQFF,TRBV7-2,.,TRBJ2-1,TRBD2
TGTGCCAGCAGCGCCTCCGGGACAGATTATAATTCACCCCTCCACTTT,CASSASGTDYNSPLHF,TRBV7-2,few,TRBJ1-6,TRBD1
TGTGCCAGCAGATTAATAATGCAGGGGGCTAACTACGAGCAGTACTTC,CASRLIMQGANYEQYF,TRBV9,.,TRBJ2-7,TRBD1
TGCGCCAGCAGCTTGGGGCCAGTCGCCTACGAGCAGTACTTC,CASSLGPVAYEQYF,TRBV5-1,few,TRBJ2-7,.
TGTGCCTGGAGTGTAGGTCCAGGGTTGAACACTGAAGCTTTCTTT,CAWSVGPGLNTEAFF,TRBV30,.,TRBJ1-1,.
TGCGCCAGCAGCTACCAGGGGAACGTGGATCGTGGAAATGAAAAACTGTTTTTT,CASSYQGNVDRGNEKLFF,TRBV5-1,.,TRBJ1-4,.
TGTGCCAGCAGCTTCGGCCCTAGCTCCTACAATGAGCAGTTCTTC,CASSFGPSSYNEQFF,TRBV7-9,few,TRBJ2-1,.
TGTGCCAGCAGTTACCAGGGGCCTAATTCCTACGAGCAGTACTTC,CASSYQGPNSYEQYF,TRBV27,.,TRBJ2-7,.
TGTGCCAGCAGTTTCGGCGGGACGCAGACCTACGAGCAGTACTTC,CASSFGGTQTYEQYF,TRBV27,.,TRBJ2-7,.
TGCGCCAGCAGCCGGGCTAGGCGGGGTGAGGATACGCAGTATTTT,CASSRARRGEDTQYF,TRBV4-3,.,TRBJ2-3,.
TGTGCCTGGAGTGGGCCGGGCCGAGTAAGGGGACAAGAGACCCAGTACTTC,CAWSGPGRVRGQETQYF,TRBV30,.,TRBJ2-5,.
TGTGCCATCAACAGGGGGGCTAACACCGGGGAGCTGTTTTTT,CAINRGANTGELFF,TRBV28,.,TRBJ2-2,TRBD1
TGCGCCAGCAGCTTGGACGGGGGTCAGGACTATGGCTACACCTTC,CASSLDGGQDYGYTF,TRBV5-1,few,TRBJ1-2,.
TGCGCCAGCAGCCAAGACGAGTGGACGAACACTGAAGCTTTCTTT,CASSQDEWTNTEAFF,TRBV4-3,few,TRBJ1-1,.
TGTGCCAGCAGCATCGTGGAGACCCAGTACTTC,CASSIVETQYF,TRBV7-2,.,TRBJ2-5,.
TGTGCCAGCAGTTTGACATCAGGGGCCCCTAATGAAAAACTGTTTTTT,CASSLTSGAPNEKLFF,TRBV28,few,TRBJ1-4,.
TGTGCCAGTGACGACAGGGGCAGGAATGAGCAGTTCTTC,CASDDRGRNEQFF,TRBV19,.,TRBJ2-1,TRBD1
TGCAGCGTTGAGTTGTCAGGGGGTGGCTACACCTTC,CSVELSGGGYTF,TRBV29-1,.,TRBJ1-2,TRBD1
TGTGCCAGCAAAGGGACTAGCGGCACAGATACGCAGTATTTT,CASKGTSGTDTQYF,TRBV7-2,few,TRBJ2-3,TRBD2
TGTGCCAGCAGCTCGAATTGGGACAGGGAAAGAGAGTTCTTC,CASSSNWDREREFF,TRBV7-9,.,TRBJ2-1,TRBD1
TGTGCCAGCAGCTTTGGACCTGATGCTGAGCAGTTCTTC,CASSFGPDAEQFF,TRBV7-2,.,TRBJ2-1,.
TGTGCCAGCAGCTTGCTAGCGGGGGGCCGCCAAGAGACCCAGTACTTC,CASSLLAGGRQETQYF,TRBV7-2,.,TRBJ2-5,TRBD2
TGTGCCAGTAGTATGGAGGGGGACGGAATCTTCAGCAATCAGCCCCAGCATTTT,CASSMEGDGIFSNQPQHF,TRBV19,many,TRBJ1-5,.
TGTGCCGCATCCAGGGCGGGTGACTTC,CAASRAGDF,TRBV19,few,TRBJ2-7,.
TGTGCCAGCATCCAGACAACCAGGGGGCGCCGTGGGGCCAACGTCCTGACTTTC,CASIQTTRGRRGANVLTF,TRBV7-9,few,TRBJ2-6,TRBD1
TGTGCCATCAGTGAGTCGGGACAGGGGGCGTATGGCTACACCTTC,CAISESGQGAYGYTF,TRBV10-3,many,TRBJ1-2,TRBD1
TGTGCCAGCACCAAGGAGAGTTTCCCTGAAGCTTTCTTT,CASTKESFPEAFF,TRBV2,many,TRBJ1-1,.
TGCGCCAGCAGCTTGGGCGGCGGGGGCCGCAATGAGCAGTTCTTC,CASSLGGGGRNEQFF,TRBV5-1,many,TRBJ2-1,.
TGTGCCAGCAGCTTAGAGTCCGTGGAGACCCAGTACTTC,CASSLESVETQYF,TRBV7-2,few,TRBJ2-5,.
TGCGCCAGCAGCTTGGTAGGACAGGGGTCAGATACGCAGTATTTT,CASSLVGQGSDTQYF,TRBV5-1,.,TRBJ2-3,TRBD1
TGCAGCGACGAAGTTCGCTGGGACAGGCAGTTCTTC,CSDEVRWDRQFF,TRBV29-1,few,TRBJ2-1,TRBD1
TGTGCCAGCAGTTTACGACAGATGGGTGAGCAGTACTTC,CASSLRQMGEQYF,TRBV27,.,TRBJ2-7,.